This T cell receptor (beta chain) was captured in a study of blood T cell repertoires in COVID-19. Profiling relied on immunoSEQ multiplex PCR, and the TCRdb table lists in-frame clones only, not all of them. In the table there are about 370,000 clones, roughly 91% of which are singletons. This clone was seen only once. The study drew participants aged about 18 to 89 years from under 30 US areas. Cohort placement rested on clinical history that participants reported themselves. Two negative PCRs, clearance, or symptom resolution had been documented for recovered Cohort 3 donors. CDR1 and CDR2 from the germline V gene are SGHNT and YENEEA. The V gene lost 5 bases and the J gene lost 4 bases, with 9 bases spanning the gap. The CDR3 has 13 residues.

This TCR was sampled from a woman in her twenties or thirties who had recovered from COVID-19. The chain combines TRBV11-3 with TRBJ2-1, with D unclear. The sequenced sample was PBMCs or T cells enriched from blood (not recorded which). CDR3 nucleotides: TGTGCCAGCAGCAGAGAGCGATACAATGAGCAGTTCTTC. Amino acids: CASSRERYNEQFF.